This TCR beta chain was captured in a study of blood T cell repertoires in COVID-19. Per germline, CDR1 SEHNR and CDR2 FQNEAQ (reference sequence). V lost 3 bases and J lost 8; bases outside the gene matches: 8. There are 14 residues in the CDR3. Profiled with immunoSEQ multiplex PCR; TCRdb holds only in-frame clones, not every one. The profile shows some 110,000 clones, about 86% of them singletons. This clone came up a few times. This sequence originates from an elderly man with acute or convalescent COVID-19. Sequencing was performed on peripheral blood. The chain joins TRBV7-9 to TRBJ1-2; 8 nucleotides line up with TRBD1. As DNA, the CDR3 is TGTGCCAGCAGCTTGCAGACAGGGGAAGGAGGCTACACCTTC. Protein sequence: CASSLQTGEGGYTF.